This is a list of T cell receptor beta chains from one sample in a study of PD-L1 blockade in urothelial cancer. Produced via immunoSEQ multiplex PCR; TCRdb's table is partial and in-frame only. In the table there are approximately 48,000 clones, 60% to 85% of which are singletons. This specimen consisted of PBMCs, obtained around atezolizumab (anti-PD-L1) treatment. The receptors derive from a man aged 70-80 years with urothelial cancer. Each CDR3 is given with its conserved first and last residue. D genes are given only for firm matches. Size tells how often a clone was seen (once, few, many) or the class of an expanded clone, and some rows leave it out.

-	-	TRBV4-1	TRBJ2-7	CASSQDLYRYEQYF	TGCGCCAGCAGCCAAGATCTTTACAGGTACGAGCAGTACTTC
TRBD1	-	TRBV28	TRBJ2-7	CASSDQGGTGGDEQYF	TGTGCCAGCAGTGACCAAGGGGGGACAGGGGGCGACGAGCAGTACTTC
-	-	TRBV11-2	TRBJ1-5	CASSLAGLHNQPQHF	TGTGCCAGCAGCTTAGCGGGACTTCACAATCAGCCCCAGCATTTT
-	-	TRBV19	TRBJ1-1	CASSSEMTKGNTEAFF	TGTGCCAGTAGCTCTGAAATGACTAAGGGGAACACTGAAGCTTTCTTT
-	few	TRBV7-9	TRBJ2-1	CASSLGGPGTEQFF	TGTGCCAGCAGCTTAGGGGGGCCTGGGACAGAGCAGTTCTTC
TRBD2	-	TRBV7-8	TRBJ2-7	CASSTGLAISSYGQYF	TGTGCCAGCAGCACGGGACTAGCAATCTCTTCCTACGGGCAGTACTTC
-	-	TRBV29-1	TRBJ1-1	CSGGGFMNTEAFF	TGCAGCGGCGGAGGTTTCATGAACACTGAAGCTTTCTTT
-	-	TRBV4-2	TRBJ2-3	CASSQDSPDTQYF	TGTGCCAGCAGCCAAGATAGCCCAGATACGCAGTATTTT
-	-	TRBV28	TRBJ1-3	CVVRITSGNTIYF	TGTGTCGTGAGGATAACTAGCGGAAACACCATATATTTT
-	-	TRBV4-1	TRBJ1-1	CASSQQGPGDLRNTEAFF	TGCGCCAGCAGCCAACAGGGCCCAGGCGACTTACGGAACACTGAAGCTTTCTTT
-	-	TRBV9	TRBJ1-2	CASSDRVLTF	TGTGCCAGCAGCGACAGGGTCCTCACCTTC
TRBD2	-	TRBV27	TRBJ2-2	CASSLPRLAGDTGELFF	TGTGCCAGCAGTTTACCCCGACTAGCGGGAGACACCGGGGAGCTGTTTTTT
TRBD1	-	TRBV5-6	TRBJ2-3	CASSLEARGRTDTQYF	TGTGCCAGCAGCTTGGAGGCCAGGGGGCGGACAGATACGCAGTATTTT
TRBD1	-	TRBV5-1	TRBJ2-2	CASSVGQGYTGELFF	TGCGCCAGCAGCGTGGGACAGGGGTACACCGGGGAGCTGTTTTTT
TRBD2	-	TRBV5-1	TRBJ2-1	CASSLLAGVGEQFF	TGCGCCAGCAGCTTGCTAGCGGGAGTGGGTGAGCAGTTCTTC
-	-	TRBV4-1	TRBJ1-1	CASSQVWGLEAFF	TGCGCCAGCAGCCAAGTCTGGGGCCTTGAAGCTTTCTTT
TRBD1	-	TRBV19	TRBJ2-2	CASSIRRDRGRTGELFF	TGTGCCAGTAGTATCCGCCGGGACAGGGGGCGAACCGGGGAGCTGTTTTTT
-	-	TRBV7-2	TRBJ2-7	CASSASSYEQYF	TGTGCCAGCAGCGCGAGCTCCTACGAGCAGTACTTC
-	-	TRBV19	TRBJ2-7	CASARDLAYEQYF	TGTGCCTCCGCCAGGGACTTGGCCTACGAGCAGTACTTC
TRBD2	-	TRBV5-1	TRBJ2-1	CASSLAVAGGFVVANEQFF	TGCGCCAGCAGCTTGGCGGTAGCGGGAGGTTTCGTGGTAGCCAATGAGCAGTTCTTC
-	-	TRBV10-1	TRBJ2-5	CATGTPDRETQYF	TGCGCCACCGGGACTCCAGATCGGGAGACCCAGTACTTC
TRBD1	once	TRBV19	TRBJ1-5	CASRDGAGGEGNQPQHF	TGTGCCAGTAGGGACGGAGCAGGGGGCGAGGGTAATCAGCCCCAGCATTTT
-	-	TRBV5-8	TRBJ2-6	CASSLGAAGANVLTF	TGTGCCAGCAGCTTGGGGGCAGCAGGGGCCAACGTCCTGACTTTC
-	-	TRBV5-4	TRBJ2-7	CASSTQTGSSYEQYF	TGTGCCAGCAGCACCCAGACAGGTAGCTCCTACGAGCAGTACTTC
-	-	TRBV4-1	TRBJ2-2	CASSQEGGGGRYTGELFF	TGCGCCAGCAGCCAAGAAGGGGGCGGCGGGAGGTACACCGGGGAGCTGTTTTTT
-	-	TRBV5-3	TRBJ1-5	CARSLVTDAQDQPQHF	TGTGCCAGAAGCTTGGTTACAGATGCACAGGATCAGCCCCAGCATTTT
-	-	TRBV5-4	TRBJ2-3	CASSLEAGGDTQYF	TGTGCCAGCAGCTTGGAGGCAGGAGGTGATACGCAGTATTTT
-	-	TRBV21-1	TRBJ1-5	CASTYKRFSNQPQHF	TGTGCCAGCACCTATAAACGGTTTAGCAATCAGCCCCAGCATTTT
TRBD2	-	TRBV5-1	TRBJ2-6	CASSPGLAGLPSSGANVLTF	TGCGCCAGCAGCCCGGGACTAGCGGGACTCCCAAGCTCTGGGGCCAACGTCCTGACTTTC
-	-	TRBV7-9	TRBJ2-5	CASSLKGQVQETQYF	TGTGCCAGCAGCTTAAAGGGGCAGGTCCAAGAGACCCAGTACTTC
TRBD2	few	TRBV5-1	TRBJ2-1	CASHTPGLANEQFF	TGCGCCAGCCACACACCGGGACTAGCGAATGAGCAGTTCTTC
-	few	TRBV6-5	TRBJ1-1	CASTREGGYAEAFF	TGTGCCAGCACCCGAGAGGGCGGATACGCTGAAGCTTTCTTT
-	-	TRBV5-8	TRBJ2-5	CASSLDREETQYF	TGTGCCAGCAGCTTGGACAGGGAAGAGACCCAGTACTTC